Each of the 25 T cell receptor beta chains below was sequenced from the same sample in a study of shared clonotypes between healthy human individuals. Using immunoSEQ multiplex PCR, the repertoire was profiled, and TCRdb retains in-frame clones only, with some absent. Of 450,000 or so clones in the sample, approximately 71% were seen once. Sequenced material: PBMCs. These receptors all stem from a woman aged 40 to 55 in good health. Some clones in this sample may be carry-over from other donors' samples.

A few counts support this clone. The chain combines TRBV14 with TRBJ2-7, with D possibly TRBD1 on 6 matching bases. Germline CDR1 SGHDN, CDR2 FVKESK. The CDR3 has 13 amino acids. Trimming pared 2 bases from V and 6 bases from J, leaving 11 bases between. CDR3 loop: CASSQQGSREQYF. DNA for the CDR3: TGTGCCAGCAGCCAACAGGGGTCCCGCGAGCAGTACTTC. Supplemented by reference TRBV14 and TRBJ2-7, the full variable domain reads EAGVTQFPSHSVIEKGQTVTLRCDPISGHDNLYWYRRVMGKEIKFLLHFVKESKQDESGMPNNRFLAERTGGTYSTLKVQPAELEDSGVYFCASSQQGSREQYFGPGTRLTVT.

This clone has just a few counts. Only one base separates this from a far larger clonotype, so it likely reflects a read error. Without the conserved terminal phenylalanine or tryptophan, this CDR3 likely stems from a read error. CDR3 sequence (DNA): TGTGCCAGCAGTTTAACGATCGGGCAGGAGGGGACTGAAGCTTTCCTT. Protein product: CASSLTIGQEGTEAFL. V usage is TRBV28 and J usage is TRBJ1-1; maybe TRBD1 (5 bases). Germline CDR1 reads MDHEN; CDR2 reads SYDVKM. Trimming shortened V by 2 bases and J by 5 bases, and 18 bases separated the two germline ends. This CDR3 comprises 16 residues.

The chain is built from TRBV2 and TRBJ2-5; the D is unclear. The V gene's germline CDR1 is SNHLY and CDR2 FYNNEI. Deletions cut 5 bases from V and 5 bases from J, with 12 bases between. CDR3 length: 13 residues. The CDR3 loop reads CASSMDQEETQYF. CDR3 nucleotides: TGTGCCAGCAGTATGGACCAAGAGGAGACCCAGTACTTC.

The rearrangement links TRBV6-5 to TRBJ2-1; D not certain. Looked up from germline, CDR1 is MNHEY and CDR2 is SVGAGI. V was pared by 2 bases and J by 10 bases, with 9 bases between. This CDR3 spans 12 amino acids. DNA of the CDR3: TGTGCCAGCAGTTACGGGCGGACCGAGCAGTTCTTC. It is translated as CASSYGRTEQFF.

This clone appeared once. Other DNA variants within this sample encode the same CDR3. V is TRBV30 and J is TRBJ2-5, with TRBD2 identical over 9 bases. V dropped 3 bases and J dropped 4; count of bases not matched to a gene: 0. The length of the CDR3 is 12 residues. Per germline, CDR1 GTSNPN and CDR2 SVGIG (reference sequence). The CDR3 region is CAWRTSGETQYF. In DNA, the CDR3 is TGTGCCTGGAGGACTAGCGGAGAGACCCAGTACTTC.

This clone occurred a few times. The chain combines TRBV7-2 with TRBJ2-1; possibly TRBD1 for D (6 bases). This CDR3 has 15 amino acids. V was pared by 8 bases and J by 3 bases, with 17 bases between. Looked up from germline, CDR1 is SGHTA and CDR2 is FQGNSA. CDR3 coding DNA: TGTGCCAGCCGCAAACCCGGACAGAACTACAATGAGCAGTTCTTC. Translation: CASRKPGQNYNEQFF. Full variable domain (outside the CDR3, taken from reference TRBV7-2 and TRBJ2-1): GAGVSQSPSNKVTEKGKDVELRCDPISGHTALYWYRQSLGQGLEFLIYFQGNSAPDKSGLPSDRFSAERTGGSVSTLTIQRTQQEDSAVYLCASRKPGQNYNEQFFGPGTRLTVL.

This rearrangement joins TRBV27 to TRBJ1-3; 8 positions match TRBD1. The CDR3 is made up of 15 amino acids. Germline V gene lookup returns CDR1 MNHEY and CDR2 SMNVEV (reference sequence). Trimming took 7 bases from V and 3 from J; bases not matched to a gene: 8. The CDR3 nucleotides are TGTGCCAGCATGGCAGGGGGCGCTTATGGAAACACCATATATTTT. Translating gives CASMAGGAYGNTIYF.

As to this clone: A far larger clone is a single base away, which makes a read error likely. The chain uses TRBV4-2 and TRBJ2-7; 7 bases line up with TRBD2. This CDR3 contains 15 residues. Germline V gene lookup returns CDR1 LGHNA and CDR2 YNFKEQ. Written as DNA, the CDR3 is TGTGCCAGCAGCCGACTAGCCGAGGGCTCCCACGAGCAGTACTTC. Its protein product is CASSRLAEGSHEQYF.

This clone was picked up a small number of times. The chain carries TRBV7-3 and TRBJ2-2; tentatively, D is TRBD2 (5 bases). Germline values: CDR1 SGHTA, CDR2 FQGTGA. The CDR3 loop spans 16 amino acids. V was cut by 5 bases and J by 0 bases, with 13 bases left in between. This CDR3 reads CASSPLGDTNTGELFF. CDR3 nucleotide sequence: TGTGCCAGCAGCCCCCTCGGGGATACGAACACCGGGGAGCTGTTTTTT.

This chain connects TRBV7-9 to TRBJ2-3; D is unresolved. Germline CDR1 reads SEHNR; CDR2 reads FQNEAQ (reference sequence). This CDR3 comprises 12 residues. Trimming pared 2 bases from V and 4 bases from J, leaving 4 bases between. DNA of the CDR3: TGTGCCAGCAGCTTAAATTCAGATACGCAGTATTTT. Encoded protein: CASSLNSDTQYF.

This chain joins TRBV6-1 and TRBJ2-7, with TRBD1 identical over 7 bases. This CDR3 spans 12 amino acids. V lost 10 bases, J lost 1 base, and 4 bases stayed unmatched. Germline loops: CDR1 MNHNS, CDR2 SASEGT. CDR3 sequence (DNA): TGTGCCATTAGGACAGGATCCTACGAGCAGTACTTC. This translates into CAIRTGSYEQYF.

At least ten counts were recorded for this clone. J is TRBJ2-3 and V is TRBV27, with D possibly being TRBD1 (5 bases). This CDR3 has 15 residues. Germline CDR1 is MNHEY and CDR2 is SMNVEV (reference sequence). Trimming pared 2 bases from V and 4 bases from J, leaving 13 bases between. The CDR3 DNA sequence: TGTGCCAGCAGTTTAGCCCAGGGAAGTGCAGATACGCAGTATTTT. Protein: CASSLAQGSADTQYF.

The chain recombines TRBV4-2 with TRBJ2-2, with D maybe TRBD2 (6 bases). CDR1 LGHNA and CDR2 YNFKEQ come from the germline V gene. This CDR3 is 20 amino acids long. Trimming removed 3 bases at V and 0 bases at J, with 23 bases between. The CDR3 coding sequence is TGTGCCAGCAGCCATTGGTCGGCGGGACGGATTACTCCGAACACCGGGGAGCTGTTTTTT. This codes for CASSHWSAGRITPNTGELFF.

The chain uses TRBV27 and TRBJ2-3; the D is unclear. Deletions cut 7 bases from V and 4 bases from J, with 15 bases between. Germline CDR1 and CDR2: MNHEY and SMNVEV (reference sequence). The CDR3 length is 14 residues. DNA of the CDR3: TGTGCCAGCATCATTGACCCCCGGGCAGATACGCAGTATTTT. This gives the protein CASIIDPRADTQYF.

The chain recombines TRBV6-6 with TRBJ2-5, with D maybe TRBD1 (5 bases). CDR1 is MNHNY and CDR2 is SVGAGI in the germline V gene (reference sequence). This CDR3 spans 14 amino acids. The V end lost 0 bases, the J end lost 2 bases, and 7 bases lay between the germline ends. The CDR3 coding sequence is TGTGCCAGCAGTTACTCGGGGCAGCAAGAGACCCAGTACTTC. Translated: CASSYSGQQETQYF.

The rearrangement joins TRBV27 to TRBJ2-1; 7 bases agree with TRBD2. The germline V gene encodes CDR1 MNHEY and CDR2 SMNVEV (reference sequence). J lost 4 bases, V lost 4 bases, and 4 bases had no gene match. The CDR3 totals 14 residues. For the CDR3, the DNA is TGTGCCAGCAGTTACGGGAGGACTTACAATGAGCAGTTCTTC. Residues: CASSYGRTYNEQFF.

This chain joins TRBV11-2 and TRBJ2-3; 10 nucleotides agree with TRBD1. Germline loops: CDR1 SGHAT, CDR2 FQNNGV. The CDR3 runs to 15 residues. V dropped 5 bases and J dropped 4; count of bases not matched to a gene: 6. CDR3 protein: CASSRQGAWADTQYF. The CDR3 DNA sequence: TGTGCCAGCAGCCGACAGGGGGCCTGGGCAGATACGCAGTATTTT. Variable domain in full (rest from reference TRBV11-2 and TRBJ2-3): EAGVAQSPRYKIIEKRQSVAFWCNPISGHATLYWYQQILGQGPKLLIQFQNNGVVDDSQLPKDRFSAERLKGVDSTLKIQPAKLEDSAVYLCASSRQGAWADTQYFGPGTRLTVL.

J is TRBJ2-1 and V is TRBV15; the D gene is possibly TRBD2 (5 bases). The CDR3 runs 12 residues. Trimming removed 5 bases from V and 9 bases from J, with 11 bases in between. CDR1 is LNHNV, CDR2 YYDKDF, per germline (reference sequence). The CDR3: CATSAAAGEQFF. CDR3 nucleotides: TGTGCCACCAGCGCGGCGGCGGGTGAGCAGTTCTTC.

The V and J genes are TRBV6-6 and TRBJ2-7, with D possibly being TRBD1 (6 bases). CDR3 length: 13 amino acids. With 0 bases removed from V and 7 bases from J, the gap between germline ends came to 10 bases. The germline CDR1 and CDR2 sequences are MNHNY and SVGAGI (reference sequence). The CDR3 sequence is CASSYSQGWEQYF. The CDR3 DNA reads as TGTGCCAGCAGTTACTCCCAGGGGTGGGAGCAGTACTTC.

This clone was observed a single time. It is likely a read error: a sequence one base away is far more abundant. The chain has TRBV18 and TRBJ1-1, with D maybe TRBD1 (6 bases). The CDR3 has 15 residues. Germline V gives CDR1 KGHSH, CDR2 LQKENI. The germline V and J ends were trimmed by 4 bases and 0 bases, with 12 bases remaining between them. CDR3 coding DNA: TGTGCCAGCTCACTCTGGACAGCCATGAACACTGAAGCTTTCTTT. Amino acid sequence: CASSLWTAMNTEAFF.

This chain links TRBV6-5 with TRBJ2-7; tentative D call: TRBD1 (6 bases). The CDR3 runs 12 residues. In germline, CDR1 is MNHEY, CDR2 SVGAGI. V was clipped by 5 bases and J by 2 bases, with 7 bases between them. This CDR3 reads CASSRTAYEQYF. The CDR3 coding sequence is TGTGCCAGCAGTAGGACAGCCTACGAGCAGTACTTC.

V gene TRBV30 combines with J gene TRBJ1-3; no clear D. This CDR3 region has 14 residues. Germline V lookup: CDR1 GTSNPN, CDR2 SVGIG (reference sequence). V was clipped by 0 bases and J by 3 bases, with 9 bases between them. The CDR3 protein is CAWSVSQVGNTIYF. The DNA of the CDR3 is TGTGCCTGGAGTGTATCCCAGGTTGGAAACACCATATATTTT.

The chain employs TRBV7-9 and TRBJ2-1; maybe TRBD2 (6 bases). The CDR3 runs to 14 residues. Trimming pared 1 base from V and 8 bases from J, leaving 12 bases between. CDR1 is SEHNR and CDR2 is FQNEAQ in the germline V gene (reference sequence). The DNA for the CDR3 is TGTGCCAGCAGCTTAGGATTCGGGAGCTATGAGCAGTTCTTC. The encoded protein is CASSLGFGSYEQFF.

J is TRBJ2-3 and V is TRBV7-2; 7 nucleotides agree with TRBD2. V gave up 6 bases and J gave up 10 bases; unmatched junction bases: 10. CDR3 size: 13 residues. Per germline, CDR1 SGHTA and CDR2 FQGNSA. DNA of the CDR3: TGTGCCAGCAGTCTAGGGGACTACCCAGCGCAGTATTTT. This gives the protein CASSLGDYPAQYF.

Written as DNA, the CDR3 is TGTGCCAGCAGCCCAGCGGCTAACACTGAAGCTTTCTTT. Translation gives CASSPAANTEAFF. The chain carries TRBV7-9 and TRBJ1-1; D not resolved. In germline, CDR1 is SEHNR, CDR2 FQNEAQ (reference sequence). V was pared by 5 bases and J by 2 bases, with 9 bases between. The length of the CDR3 is 13 residues.